The 7 T cell receptor beta chains presented below share a single source sample, sequenced in a study of T cells in narcolepsy. The protocol was immunoSEQ multiplex PCR, while the TCRdb copy is restricted to in-frame clones and leaves out a portion. The sample yields tens of thousands of clones, 87% seen once. Sequencing used CD45RA- memory CD4+ T cells from PBMCs. Receptors originate from a human donor with narcolepsy.

This clone was detected only once. The chain is built from TRBV10-1 and TRBJ1-2; no reliable D call. This CDR3 is 15 amino acids long. Looked up from germline, CDR1 is WNHNN and CDR2 is SYGVQD (reference sequence). V lost 6 bases, J lost 4 bases, and 18 bases lay in between. The DNA of the CDR3 is TGCGCCAGCAGCCCCTTTACGGTGAGTGGCTATGGCTACACCTTC. It encodes CASSPFTVSGYGYTF.

The sample holds a few counts of this clone. V usage is TRBV5-1 and J usage is TRBJ2-7; 8 bases fit TRBD2. Per germline, CDR1 SGHRS and CDR2 YFSETQ. The CDR3 spans 15 residues. V trimming: 0 bases; J trimming: 7 bases; junction bases outside the gene matches: 9. The CDR3 loop is CASSLAPAGVGEQYF. In DNA form, the CDR3 reads TGCGCCAGCAGCTTGGCCCCAGCGGGAGTGGGTGAGCAGTACTTC. Using reference TRBV5-1 and TRBJ2-7 for the parts outside the CDR3, the full variable domain is KAGVTQTPRYLIKTRGQQVTLSCSPISGHRSVSWYQQTPGQGLQFLFEYFSETQRNKGNFPGRFSGRQFSNSRSEMNVSTLELGDSALYLCASSLAPAGVGEQYFGPGTRLTVT.

The V gene is TRBV5-5, the J gene TRBJ2-7; D remains ambiguous. Trimming pared 4 bases from V and 4 bases from J, leaving 12 bases between. Germline loops: CDR1 SGHKS, CDR2 YYEKEE (reference sequence). This CDR3 comprises 13 residues. CDR3 DNA sequence: TGTGCCAGCAGCCCGGGCCAACTTTACGAGCAGTACTTC. It codes for CASSPGQLYEQYF.

This chain connects TRBV7-6 to TRBJ2-1; 7 bases are shared with TRBD2. J lost 9 bases, V lost 1 base, and 15 bases had no gene match. Germline V gene sequence: CDR1 SGHVS, CDR2 FNYEAQ. The CDR3 extends over 17 amino acids. The CDR3 reads CASSLEGGGSFRGEQFF. CDR3 bases: TGTGCCAGCAGCTTAGAGGGTGGCGGGAGTTTCCGAGGTGAGCAGTTCTTC. The full variable domain, with the rest looked up from reference TRBV7-6 and TRBJ2-1, is GAGVSQSPRYKVTKRGQDVALRCDPISGHVSLYWYRQALGQGPEFLTYFNYEAQQDKSGLPNDRFSAERPEGSISTLTIQRTEQRDSAMYRCASSLEGGGSFRGEQFFGPGTRLTVL.

V is TRBV5-1 and J is TRBJ2-5, with D unresolved. Germline values: CDR1 SGHRS, CDR2 YFSETQ. The CDR3 sequence is 14 residues long. Trimming shortened V by 1 base and J by 2 bases, and 9 bases separated the two germline ends. DNA of the CDR3: TGCGCCAGCAGCTTGTCAATCCAACAAGAGACCCAGTACTTC. It specifies CASSLSIQQETQYF.

V gene TRBV10-3 combines with J gene TRBJ2-5, with no clear D. Gene TRBJ2-7 matches the end of the DNA better, so the J call may be wrong. The CDR3 sequence is 14 residues long. Germline V gives CDR1 ENHRY, CDR2 SYGVKD. The CDR3 protein is CAISEVGNPYEQYF. CDR3 DNA: TGTGCCATCAGTGAAGTGGGGAATCCCTACGAGCAGTACTTC.

The chain combines TRBV30 with TRBJ1-1, with D maybe TRBD1 (6 bases). This CDR3 region has 13 residues. Germline V gives CDR1 GTSNPN, CDR2 SVGIG (reference sequence). V was trimmed by 0 bases and J by 5 bases, leaving 10 bases between them. The CDR3 DNA is TGTGCCTGGAGTGTGGGGGGCTCAACTGAAGCTTTCTTT. Protein product: CAWSVGGSTEAFF.